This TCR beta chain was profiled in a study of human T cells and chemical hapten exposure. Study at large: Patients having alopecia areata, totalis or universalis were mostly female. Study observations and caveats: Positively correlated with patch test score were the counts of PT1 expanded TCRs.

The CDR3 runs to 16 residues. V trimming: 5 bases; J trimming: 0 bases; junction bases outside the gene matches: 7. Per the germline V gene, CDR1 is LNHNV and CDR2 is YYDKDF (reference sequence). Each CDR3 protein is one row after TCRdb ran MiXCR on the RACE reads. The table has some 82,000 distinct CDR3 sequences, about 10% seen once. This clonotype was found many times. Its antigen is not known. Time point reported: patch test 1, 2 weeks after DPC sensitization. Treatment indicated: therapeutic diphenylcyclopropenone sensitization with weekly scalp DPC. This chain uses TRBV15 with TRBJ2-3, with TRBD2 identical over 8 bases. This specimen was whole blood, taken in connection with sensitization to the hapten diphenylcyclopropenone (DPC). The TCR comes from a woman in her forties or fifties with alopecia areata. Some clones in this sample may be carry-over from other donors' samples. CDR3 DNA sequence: TGTGCCACCAGCCACCCTAGCGGGCCGAGCACAGATACGCAGTATTTT. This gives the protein CATSHPSGPSTDTQYF. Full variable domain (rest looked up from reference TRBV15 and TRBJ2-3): DAMVIQNPRYQVTQFGKPVTLSCSQTLNHNVMYWYQQKSSQAPKLLFHYYDKDFNNEADTPDNFQSRRPNTSFCFLDIRSPGLGDTAMYLCATSHPSGPSTDTQYFGPGTRLTVL.